This is a list of T cell receptor beta chains from one sample in a study of cytomegalovirus exposure and HLA in healthy donors. The protocol was immunoSEQ multiplex PCR, while the TCRdb copy is restricted to in-frame clones and leaves out a portion. The sample contains 100,000 to 150,000 clones, about 90% of which appear only once. The sequencing sample was made of PBMCs. The source of these receptors is a man aged 30-40 years in good health and CMV-seronegative. Each CDR3 is given with its conserved first and last residue. The order of the fields is V gene, CDR3 length, D gene, clone size, J gene, CDR3 protein, CDR3 DNA. A D gene is named only where the DNA matches it firmly. Expanded clones are given a class, and other clones once, few, many or no size at all.

v_call: TRBV30
cdr3_length: 15
d_call: .
clone_size: .
j_call: TRBJ2-7
cdr3_aa: CAWSLVDGSAYEQYF
cdr3_nt: TGTGCCTGGAGTTTGGTGGACGGGAGTGCCTACGAGCAGTACTTC

v_call: TRBV19
cdr3_length: 14
d_call: .
clone_size: .
j_call: TRBJ1-5
cdr3_aa: CASSIPLPHQPQHF
cdr3_nt: TGTGCCAGTAGTATCCCCCTCCCTCATCAGCCCCAGCATTTT

v_call: TRBV11-2
cdr3_length: 17
d_call: TRBD2
clone_size: .
j_call: TRBJ2-2
cdr3_aa: CASSQTTSGRPTGELFF
cdr3_nt: TGTGCCAGCAGCCAAACTACTAGCGGGAGGCCCACCGGGGAGCTGTTTTTT

v_call: TRBV18
cdr3_length: 17
d_call: TRBD1
clone_size: .
j_call: TRBJ1-2
cdr3_aa: CASSPLDRVEIVDGYTF
cdr3_nt: TGTGCCAGCTCACCACTGGACAGGGTCGAAATTGTAGATGGCTACACCTTC

v_call: TRBV7-9
cdr3_length: 14
d_call: .
clone_size: .
j_call: TRBJ1-4
cdr3_aa: CASSLGRAYEKLFF
cdr3_nt: TGTGCCAGCAGCTTAGGCAGGGCTTACGAAAAACTGTTTTTT

v_call: TRBV5-1
cdr3_length: 14
d_call: .
clone_size: few
j_call: TRBJ1-1
cdr3_aa: CASSPDKGYTEAFF
cdr3_nt: TGCGCCAGCAGCCCGGACAAGGGTTACACTGAAGCTTTCTTT

v_call: TRBV7-9
cdr3_length: 13
d_call: TRBD1
clone_size: .
j_call: TRBJ1-2
cdr3_aa: CASSLQGAVGYTF
cdr3_nt: TGTGCCAGCAGCTTACAGGGGGCGGTTGGCTACACCTTC

v_call: TRBV30
cdr3_length: 16
d_call: .
clone_size: .
j_call: TRBJ1-1
cdr3_aa: CAWAPKKTGMNTEAFF
cdr3_nt: TGTGCCTGGGCACCCAAAAAAACAGGGATGAACACTGAAGCTTTCTTT

v_call: TRBV7-8
cdr3_length: 12
d_call: TRBD1
clone_size: .
j_call: TRBJ2-7
cdr3_aa: CASSDRAYEQYF
cdr3_nt: TGTGCCAGCAGTGACAGGGCCTACGAGCAGTACTTC

v_call: TRBV19
cdr3_length: 12
d_call: .
clone_size: .
j_call: TRBJ2-7
cdr3_aa: CATGLTSYEQYF
cdr3_nt: TGTGCCACCGGACTAACCTCCTACGAGCAGTACTTC

v_call: TRBV11-3
cdr3_length: 17
d_call: TRBD1
clone_size: .
j_call: TRBJ2-6
cdr3_aa: CASSGGDRVSGANVLTF
cdr3_nt: TGTGCCAGCAGCGGGGGCGACAGGGTTTCTGGGGCCAACGTCCTGACTTTC

v_call: TRBV10-2
cdr3_length: 15
d_call: TRBD2
clone_size: .
j_call: TRBJ2-7
cdr3_aa: CASSVTSGTFYEQYF
cdr3_nt: TGCGCCAGCAGTGTAACTAGCGGGACCTTCTACGAGCAGTACTTC

v_call: TRBV7-2
cdr3_length: 16
d_call: TRBD1
clone_size: .
j_call: TRBJ2-7
cdr3_aa: CASSLRGGDRVFEQYF
cdr3_nt: TGTGCCAGCAGCTTAAGGGGAGGGGACAGGGTATTCGAGCAGTACTTC

v_call: TRBV5-1
cdr3_length: 17
d_call: .
clone_size: .
j_call: TRBJ2-3
cdr3_aa: CASSLGLRASSTDTQYF
cdr3_nt: TGCGCCAGCAGCTTGGGGCTCAGGGCCAGTAGCACAGATACGCAGTATTTT

v_call: TRBV6-1
cdr3_length: 15
d_call: TRBD1
clone_size: .
j_call: TRBJ2-1
cdr3_aa: CASSRQTGVGNEQFF
cdr3_nt: TGTGCCAGCAGTCGTCAAACAGGGGTCGGCAATGAGCAGTTCTTC

v_call: TRBV4-1
cdr3_length: 16
d_call: TRBD2
clone_size: .
j_call: TRBJ2-3
cdr3_aa: CASSQVAGGAQDTQYF
cdr3_nt: TGCGCCAGCAGCCAAGTAGCGGGAGGGGCACAAGATACGCAGTATTTT

v_call: TRBV2
cdr3_length: 16
d_call: .
clone_size: .
j_call: TRBJ1-6
cdr3_aa: CASSESGGSLNSPLHF
cdr3_nt: TGTGCCAGCAGTGAATCTGGTGGGAGCCTAAATTCACCCCTCCACTTT

v_call: TRBV30
cdr3_length: 15
d_call: TRBD1
clone_size: .
j_call: TRBJ1-3
cdr3_aa: CAWREQGAGENTIYF
cdr3_nt: TGTGCCTGGAGGGAACAGGGGGCAGGGGAAAACACCATATATTTT

v_call: TRBV11-2
cdr3_length: 16
d_call: TRBD2
clone_size: .
j_call: TRBJ2-3
cdr3_aa: CASSSPSGRYTDTQYF
cdr3_nt: TGTGCCAGCAGCTCACCTAGCGGGAGGTACACAGATACGCAGTATTTT

v_call: TRBV30
cdr3_length: 15
d_call: .
clone_size: .
j_call: TRBJ1-3
cdr3_aa: CAWNRDTYSGNTIYF
cdr3_nt: TGTGCCTGGAACCGAGACACCTACTCTGGAAACACCATATATTTT

v_call: TRBV28
cdr3_length: 13
d_call: TRBD2
clone_size: .
j_call: TRBJ2-2
cdr3_aa: CASKGGRTGELFF
cdr3_nt: TGTGCCAGCAAGGGAGGGAGAACCGGGGAGCTGTTTTTT

v_call: TRBV7-8
cdr3_length: 14
d_call: .
clone_size: few
j_call: TRBJ1-3
cdr3_aa: CASSPGGGSGTIYF
cdr3_nt: TGTGCCAGCAGTCCCGGGGGAGGGTCGGGCACCATATATTTT

v_call: TRBV30
cdr3_length: 15
d_call: TRBD1
clone_size: .
j_call: TRBJ1-4
cdr3_aa: CAWSVRDRVQEKLFF
cdr3_nt: TGTGCCTGGAGTGTACGGGACAGGGTTCAGGAAAAACTGTTTTTT

v_call: TRBV5-1
cdr3_length: 15
d_call: TRBD1
clone_size: .
j_call: TRBJ1-4
cdr3_aa: CASSLTGGRNEKLFF
cdr3_nt: TGCGCCAGCAGCCTGACAGGGGGCCGAAATGAAAAACTGTTTTTT

v_call: TRBV18
cdr3_length: 13
d_call: .
clone_size: few
j_call: TRBJ1-2
cdr3_aa: CASSPSWGDGYTF
cdr3_nt: TGTGCCAGCTCACCGTCCTGGGGGGATGGCTACACCTTC

v_call: TRBV5-4
cdr3_length: 15
d_call: .
clone_size: .
j_call: TRBJ1-1
cdr3_aa: CASSLESRVNTEAFF
cdr3_nt: TGTGCCAGCAGCTTGGAAAGCAGGGTGAACACTGAAGCTTTCTTT

v_call: TRBV5-1
cdr3_length: 13
d_call: .
clone_size: .
j_call: TRBJ2-7
cdr3_aa: CASSLVLDEEQYF
cdr3_nt: TGCGCCAGCAGCTTGGTACTAGACGAGGAGCAGTACTTC

v_call: TRBV29-1
cdr3_length: 11
d_call: .
clone_size: .
j_call: TRBJ2-7
cdr3_aa: CSVGENYEQYF
cdr3_nt: TGCAGCGTTGGCGAGAACTACGAGCAGTACTTC

v_call: TRBV15
cdr3_length: 19
d_call: .
clone_size: .
j_call: TRBJ2-7
cdr3_aa: CATSRDWGRPTHMPYEQYF
cdr3_nt: TGTGCCACCAGCAGAGATTGGGGCAGGCCCACTCACATGCCCTACGAGCAGTACTTC

v_call: TRBV4-1
cdr3_length: 15
d_call: .
clone_size: .
j_call: TRBJ1-3
cdr3_aa: CASSQFPDSGNTIYF
cdr3_nt: TGCGCCAGCAGCCAGTTCCCAGACTCTGGAAACACCATATATTTT

v_call: TRBV6-1
cdr3_length: 16
d_call: TRBD2
clone_size: .
j_call: TRBJ2-1
cdr3_aa: CASSDLLAGDHNEQFF
cdr3_nt: TGTGCCAGCAGTGATTTATTAGCGGGAGACCACAATGAGCAGTTCTTC

v_call: TRBV6-1
cdr3_length: 16
d_call: TRBD1
clone_size: .
j_call: TRBJ2-7
cdr3_aa: CASSDIFQGDSYEQYF
cdr3_nt: TGTGCCAGCAGTGATATCTTCCAGGGGGACTCCTACGAGCAGTACTTC

v_call: TRBV18
cdr3_length: 15
d_call: TRBD1
clone_size: .
j_call: TRBJ2-7
cdr3_aa: CASSPEGQGSHEQYF
cdr3_nt: TGTGCCAGCTCCCCTGAAGGACAGGGTAGTCACGAGCAGTACTTC

v_call: TRBV30
cdr3_length: 14
d_call: TRBD2
clone_size: .
j_call: TRBJ2-7
cdr3_aa: CAWSALAGAYEQYF
cdr3_nt: TGTGCCTGGAGTGCCCTAGCGGGAGCCTACGAGCAGTACTTC

v_call: TRBV11-2
cdr3_length: 15
d_call: TRBD2
clone_size: .
j_call: TRBJ2-2
cdr3_aa: CASRLLGGGTGELFF
cdr3_nt: TGTGCCAGCAGGCTTCTTGGCGGGGGCACCGGGGAGCTGTTTTTT

v_call: TRBV2
cdr3_length: 14
d_call: TRBD1
clone_size: .
j_call: TRBJ1-3
cdr3_aa: CASSVGTDGNTIYF
cdr3_nt: TGTGCCAGCAGTGTTGGGACAGACGGAAACACCATATATTTT